This TCR beta chain was documented in a study of graft-versus-host responses after intestinal transplantation. Study overall: Following induction with anti-thymocyte globulin, all recipients were given tacrolimus and steroids for about three years. Points from the study as a whole: GvH clones were identified in recipient marrow, with some first appearing in ileum or blood.

Notes on this clone: As yet, its antigen is unknown.

This CDR3 spans 16 amino acids. Germline CDR1 and CDR2: KGHSH and LQKENI. V dropped 2 bases and J dropped 0 bases, with 11 bases sitting between them. Repertoires were generated with immunoSEQ multiplex PCR, while TCRdb's copy carries only in-frame clones and drops some. The sample shows 74,000 or so clones, 92% of them seen only once. This TCR derives from a human patient who received an intestinal transplant, so some T cells may come from the graft donor. The sample was PBMCs, taken 98 days after intestinal transplantation. V usage is TRBV18 and J usage is TRBJ1-3, with D maybe TRBD1 (6 bases). DNA for the CDR3: TGTGCCAGCTCACCATCAGGACAGCACTCTGGAAACACCATATATTTT. It encodes CASSPSGQHSGNTIYF.